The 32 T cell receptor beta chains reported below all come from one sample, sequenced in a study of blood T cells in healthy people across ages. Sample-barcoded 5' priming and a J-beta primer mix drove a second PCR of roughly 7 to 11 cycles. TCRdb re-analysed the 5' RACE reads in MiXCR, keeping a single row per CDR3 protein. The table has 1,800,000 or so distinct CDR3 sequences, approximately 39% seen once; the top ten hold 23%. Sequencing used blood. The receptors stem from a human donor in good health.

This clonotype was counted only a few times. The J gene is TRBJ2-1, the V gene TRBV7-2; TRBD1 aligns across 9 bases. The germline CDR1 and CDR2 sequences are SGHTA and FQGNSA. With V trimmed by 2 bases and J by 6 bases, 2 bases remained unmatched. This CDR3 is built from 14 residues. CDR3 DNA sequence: TGTGCCAGCAGCTTATTGGGACAGGGCAATGAGCAGTTCTTC. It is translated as CASSLLGQGNEQFF.

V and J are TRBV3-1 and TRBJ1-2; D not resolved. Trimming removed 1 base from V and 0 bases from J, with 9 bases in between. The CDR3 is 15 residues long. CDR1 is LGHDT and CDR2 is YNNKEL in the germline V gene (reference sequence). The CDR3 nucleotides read TGTGCCAGCAGCCAAGGACCGACCACTAACTATGGCTACACCTTC. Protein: CASSQGPTTNYGYTF.

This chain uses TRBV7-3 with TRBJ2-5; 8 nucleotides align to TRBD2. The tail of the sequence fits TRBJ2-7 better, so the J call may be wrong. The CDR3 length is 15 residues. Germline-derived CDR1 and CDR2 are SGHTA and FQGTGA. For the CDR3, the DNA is TGTGCCAGCAGCCCCTCCCTAGCGGGCGGCGACGAGCAGTACTTC. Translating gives CASSPSLAGGDEQYF.

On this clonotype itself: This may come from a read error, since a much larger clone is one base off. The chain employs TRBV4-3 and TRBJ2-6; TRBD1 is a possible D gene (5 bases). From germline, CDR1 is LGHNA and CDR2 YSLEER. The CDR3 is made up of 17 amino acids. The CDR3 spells CAGSQDLSRAGANVLTF. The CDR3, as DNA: TGCGCCGGCAGCCAAGATCTCTCCAGGGCCGGGGCCAACGTCCTGACTTTC.

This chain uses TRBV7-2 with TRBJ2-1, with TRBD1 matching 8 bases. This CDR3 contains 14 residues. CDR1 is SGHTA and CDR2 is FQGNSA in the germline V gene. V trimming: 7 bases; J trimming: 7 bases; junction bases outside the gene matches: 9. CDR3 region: CASTTRTGRNEQFF. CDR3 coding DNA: TGTGCCAGCACGACCAGGACAGGGAGAAATGAGCAGTTCTTC.

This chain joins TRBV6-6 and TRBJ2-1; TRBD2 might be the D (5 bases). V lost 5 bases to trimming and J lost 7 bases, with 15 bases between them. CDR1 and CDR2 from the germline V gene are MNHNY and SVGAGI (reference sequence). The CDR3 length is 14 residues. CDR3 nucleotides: TGTGCCAGCAGTCTCACGGGGTCGATTAATGAGCAGTTCTTC. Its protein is CASSLTGSINEQFF.

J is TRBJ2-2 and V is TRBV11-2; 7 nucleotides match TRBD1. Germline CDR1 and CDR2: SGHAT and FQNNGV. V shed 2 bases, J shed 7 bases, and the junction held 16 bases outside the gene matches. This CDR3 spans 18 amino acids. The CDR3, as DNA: TGTGCCAGCAGCTTACGTACCCCCGACAGGGAAGGTATCGGGGAGCTGTTTTTT. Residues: CASSLRTPDREGIGELFF.

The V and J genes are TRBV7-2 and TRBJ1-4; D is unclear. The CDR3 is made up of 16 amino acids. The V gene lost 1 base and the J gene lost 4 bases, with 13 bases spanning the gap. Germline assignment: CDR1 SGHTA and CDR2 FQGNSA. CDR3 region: CASSLGVSAFNEKLFF. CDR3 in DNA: TGTGCCAGCAGCTTAGGGGTGTCAGCTTTTAATGAAAAACTGTTTTTT.

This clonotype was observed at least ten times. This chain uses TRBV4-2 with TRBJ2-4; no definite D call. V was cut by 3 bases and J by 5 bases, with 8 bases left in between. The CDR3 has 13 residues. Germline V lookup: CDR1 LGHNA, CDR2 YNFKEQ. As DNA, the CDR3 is TGTGCCAGCAGCCACGATGACCAAAACATTCAGTACTTC. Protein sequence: CASSHDDQNIQYF.

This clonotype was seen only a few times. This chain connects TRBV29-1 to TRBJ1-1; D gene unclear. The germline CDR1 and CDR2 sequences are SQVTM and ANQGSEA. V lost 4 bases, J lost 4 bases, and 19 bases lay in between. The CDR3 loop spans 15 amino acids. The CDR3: CSVVYRSRVGTEAFF. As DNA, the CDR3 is TGCAGCGTTGTTTATCGTTCTAGGGTTGGCACTGAAGCTTTCTTT.

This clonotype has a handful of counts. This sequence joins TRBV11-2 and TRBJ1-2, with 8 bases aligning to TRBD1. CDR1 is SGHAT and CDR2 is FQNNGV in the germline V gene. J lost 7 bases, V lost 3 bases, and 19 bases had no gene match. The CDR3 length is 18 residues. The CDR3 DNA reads TGTGCCAGCAGCTTTTCCCCGTTGGCGACAGGGGAGTTGGGTGGCTACACCTTC. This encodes CASSFSPLATGELGGYTF.

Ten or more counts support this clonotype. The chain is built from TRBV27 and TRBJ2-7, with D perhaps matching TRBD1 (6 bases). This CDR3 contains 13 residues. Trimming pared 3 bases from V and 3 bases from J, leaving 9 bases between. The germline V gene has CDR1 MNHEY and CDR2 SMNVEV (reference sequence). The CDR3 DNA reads TGTGCCAGCAGTTTCCAGGACAGCTACGAGCAGTACTTC. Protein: CASSFQDSYEQYF.

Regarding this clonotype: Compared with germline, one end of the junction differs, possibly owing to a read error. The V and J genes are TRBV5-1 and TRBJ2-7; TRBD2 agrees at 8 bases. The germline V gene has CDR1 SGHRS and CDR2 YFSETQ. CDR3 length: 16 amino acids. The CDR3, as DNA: TGCGTCAGCAGCTTGGCCCGGGGGGGCACCACCTACGAGCAGTACTTC. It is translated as CVSSLARGGTTYEQYF.

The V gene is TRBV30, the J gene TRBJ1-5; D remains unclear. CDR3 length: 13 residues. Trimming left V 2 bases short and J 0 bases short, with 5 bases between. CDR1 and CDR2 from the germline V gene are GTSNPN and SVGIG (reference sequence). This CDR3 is CAWSYGSNQPQHF. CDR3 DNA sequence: TGTGCCTGGAGTTACGGTAGCAATCAGCCCCAGCATTTT.

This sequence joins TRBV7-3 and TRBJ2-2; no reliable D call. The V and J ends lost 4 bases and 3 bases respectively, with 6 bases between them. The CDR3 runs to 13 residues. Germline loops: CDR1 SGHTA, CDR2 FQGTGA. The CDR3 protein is CASSSDHTGELFF. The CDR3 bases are TGTGCCAGCAGCTCCGATCACACCGGGGAGCTGTTTTTT.

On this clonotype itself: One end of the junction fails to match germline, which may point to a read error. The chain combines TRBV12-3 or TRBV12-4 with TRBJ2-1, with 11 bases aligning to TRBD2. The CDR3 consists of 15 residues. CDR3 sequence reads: CASSLAGGVLSEQFF. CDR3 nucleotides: TGTGCCAGCAGTCTAGCGGGGGGAGTGTTGAGTGAGCAGTTCTTC.

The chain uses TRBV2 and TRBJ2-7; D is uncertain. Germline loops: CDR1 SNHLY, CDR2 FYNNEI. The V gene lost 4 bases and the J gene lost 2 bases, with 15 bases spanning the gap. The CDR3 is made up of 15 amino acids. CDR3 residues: CASSVGGGETYEQYF. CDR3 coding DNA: TGTGCCAGCAGTGTGGGTGGTGGGGAAACCTACGAGCAGTACTTC.

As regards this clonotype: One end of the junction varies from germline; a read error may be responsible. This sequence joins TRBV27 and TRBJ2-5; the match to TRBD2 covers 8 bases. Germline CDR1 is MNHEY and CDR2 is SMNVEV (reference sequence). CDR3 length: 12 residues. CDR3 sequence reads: CASSHRPGLELF. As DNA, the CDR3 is TGTGCCAGCAGTCATAGACCGGGACTAGAGCTCTTC.

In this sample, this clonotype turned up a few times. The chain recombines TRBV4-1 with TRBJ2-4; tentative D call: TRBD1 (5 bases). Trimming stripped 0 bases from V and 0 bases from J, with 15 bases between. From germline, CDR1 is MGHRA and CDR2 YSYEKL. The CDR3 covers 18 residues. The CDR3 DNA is TGCGCCAGCAGCCAAGATCGTAGTGCAGGGTCAGCCAAAAACATTCAGTACTTC. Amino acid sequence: CASSQDRSAGSAKNIQYF.

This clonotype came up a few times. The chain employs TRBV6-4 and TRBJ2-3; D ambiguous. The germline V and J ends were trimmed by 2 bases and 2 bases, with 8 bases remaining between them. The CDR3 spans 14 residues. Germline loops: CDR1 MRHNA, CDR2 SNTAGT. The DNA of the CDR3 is TGTGCCAGCAGTGACCGCGGTAACACAGATACGCAGTATTTT. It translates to CASSDRGNTDTQYF.

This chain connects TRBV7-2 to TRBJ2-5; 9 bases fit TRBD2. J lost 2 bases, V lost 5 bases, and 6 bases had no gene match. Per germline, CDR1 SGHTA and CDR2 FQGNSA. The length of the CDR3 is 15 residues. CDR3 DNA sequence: TGTGCCAGCAGCACGCGGGGGGGTCGTCAAGAGACCCAGTACTTC. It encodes CASSTRGGRQETQYF.

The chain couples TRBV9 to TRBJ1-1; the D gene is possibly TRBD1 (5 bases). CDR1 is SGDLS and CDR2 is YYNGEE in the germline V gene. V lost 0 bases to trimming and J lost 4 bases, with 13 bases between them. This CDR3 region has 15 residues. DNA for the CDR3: TGTGCCAGCAGCGTAGTCGGGCAGGGAGGCACTGAAGCTTTCTTT. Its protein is CASSVVGQGGTEAFF.

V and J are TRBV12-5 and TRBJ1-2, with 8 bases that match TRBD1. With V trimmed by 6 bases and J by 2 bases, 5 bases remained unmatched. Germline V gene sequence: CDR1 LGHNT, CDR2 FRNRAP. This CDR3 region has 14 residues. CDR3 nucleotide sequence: TGTGCTAGTGGCCCTCGGGACAGGAACTATGGCTACACCTTC. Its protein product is CASGPRDRNYGYTF.

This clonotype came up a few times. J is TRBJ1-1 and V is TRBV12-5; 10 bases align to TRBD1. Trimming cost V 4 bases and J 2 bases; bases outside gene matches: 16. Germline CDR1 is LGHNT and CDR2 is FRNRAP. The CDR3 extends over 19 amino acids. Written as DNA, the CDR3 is TGTGCTAGTGGTTCCAATGTCGACGGGACAGGGGCGGGAAACACTGAAGCTTTCTTT. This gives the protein CASGSNVDGTGAGNTEAFF.

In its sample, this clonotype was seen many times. The CDR3 sequence is CASSSQGIGGDTQYF. The CDR3 DNA sequence: TGTGCCAGCAGCTCACAGGGTATAGGGGGAGATACGCAGTATTTT. The genes are TRBV7-3 and TRBJ2-3; the D gene is possibly TRBD1 (6 bases). The CDR3 consists of 15 residues. CDR1 SGHTA and CDR2 FQGTGA come from the germline V gene. V was cut by 4 bases and J by 5 bases, with 16 bases left in between.

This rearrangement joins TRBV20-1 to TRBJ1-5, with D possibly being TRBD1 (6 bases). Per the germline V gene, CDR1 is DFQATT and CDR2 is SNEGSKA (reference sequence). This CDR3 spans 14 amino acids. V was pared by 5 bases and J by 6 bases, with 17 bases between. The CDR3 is CSAQTGLQGQPQHF. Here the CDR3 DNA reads TGCAGTGCTCAAACAGGGCTCCAGGGTCAGCCCCAGCATTTT.

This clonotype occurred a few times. The CDR3 spells CASSLIFGSGANVLTF. The CDR3 DNA is TGTGCCAGCAGTTTAATCTTTGGGAGTGGGGCCAACGTCCTGACTTTC. The chain has TRBV27 and TRBJ2-6; the D gene is possibly TRBD2 (5 bases). This CDR3 region has 16 residues. CDR1 is MNHEY and CDR2 is SMNVEV in the germline V gene (reference sequence). V lost 2 bases, J lost 3 bases, and 11 bases lay in between. Full variable domain (remainder filled in from reference TRBV27 and TRBJ2-6): EAQVTQNPRYLITVTGKKLTVTCSQNMNHEYMSWYRQDPGLGLRQIYYSMNVEVTDKGDVPEGYKVSRKEKRNFPLILESPSPNQTSLYFCASSLIFGSGANVLTFGAGSRLTVL.

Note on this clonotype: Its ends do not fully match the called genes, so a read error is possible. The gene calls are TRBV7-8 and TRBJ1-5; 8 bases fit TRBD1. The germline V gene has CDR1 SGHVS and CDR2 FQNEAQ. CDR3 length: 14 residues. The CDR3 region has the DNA TGTGCCGGCAGCTTAGACAGGGGAGCTCAGCCCCAGCATTTT. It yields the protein CAGSLDRGAQPQHF.

CDR3 DNA sequence: TGCGCCAGCAGCCTCAGACTAGAGGGAGATACGCAGTATTTT. This gives the protein CASSLRLEGDTQYF. The chain recombines TRBV5-1 with TRBJ2-3, with a possible D match to TRBD2 (6 bases). V gave up 4 bases and J gave up 5 bases, with 14 bases separating them. The CDR3 is 14 residues long. Germline lookup yields CDR1 SGHRS and CDR2 YFSETQ.

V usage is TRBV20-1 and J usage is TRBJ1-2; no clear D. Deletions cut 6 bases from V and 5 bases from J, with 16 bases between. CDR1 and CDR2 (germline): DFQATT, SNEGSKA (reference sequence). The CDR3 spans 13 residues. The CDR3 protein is CSAGSKIVYGYTF. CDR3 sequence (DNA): TGCAGTGCCGGCTCTAAAATAGTTTATGGCTACACCTTC.

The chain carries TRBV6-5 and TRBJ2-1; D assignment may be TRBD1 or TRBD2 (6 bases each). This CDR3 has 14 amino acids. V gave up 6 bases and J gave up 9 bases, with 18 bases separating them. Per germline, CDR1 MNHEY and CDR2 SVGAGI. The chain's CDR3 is CASSGGDSLTEQFF. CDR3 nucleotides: TGTGCCAGCAGCGGGGGCGACAGTCTCACTGAGCAGTTCTTC.

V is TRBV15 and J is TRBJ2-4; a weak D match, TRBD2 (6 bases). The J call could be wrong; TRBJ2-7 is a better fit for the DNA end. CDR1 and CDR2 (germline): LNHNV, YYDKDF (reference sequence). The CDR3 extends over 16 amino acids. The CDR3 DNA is TGTGCCACCAGCAGAGATCGACCGAATAGCGGCTACGAGCAGTACTTC. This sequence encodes CATSRDRPNSGYEQYF.